A selection of T cell receptor beta chains follows, all from one sample in a study of Ad26.COV2.S vaccination and SARS-CoV-2 variants. TCRdb's copy holds only in-frame clones and misses some; the assay was immunoSEQ multiplex PCR. Of 320,000 or so clones listed, about nine tenths are singletons. Sequences were derived from peripheral blood, sampled in a trial of Ad26.COV2.S vaccine versus placebo. These receptors all stem from a person between 18 and 59 years old who received the Ad26.COV2.S COVID-19 vaccine or a placebo. The CDR3 runs from the conserved cysteine through the conserved F or W. D genes are given only for firm matches. Not all rows give a size; the values are once, few, many and, for expanded clones, a class.

cdr3_aa cdr3_nt d_call j_call v_call clone_size
CASSLARTSGNTDTQYF TGTGCCAGCAGCTTGGCCCGAACTAGCGGAAACACAGATACGCAGTATTTT TRBD2 TRBJ2-3 TRBV5-4 -
CASSSGLATKETQYF TGCGCCAGCAGCTCAGGACTAGCGACAAAAGAGACCCAGTACTTC TRBD2 TRBJ2-5 TRBV5-1 -
CASSSRGTDTQYF TGTGCCAGCAGCTCCAGGGGCACAGATACGCAGTATTTT - TRBJ2-3 TRBV11-3 -
CASSQSRNSGGPQETQYF TGCGCCAGCAGTCAATCGCGTAATAGCGGGGGGCCTCAAGAGACCCAGTACTTC TRBD2 TRBJ2-5 TRBV23-1 once
CATSSVDRPSNTEAFF TGTGCCACCAGCAGTGTCGACAGGCCCTCGAACACTGAAGCTTTCTTT - TRBJ1-1 TRBV15 -
CASSRLGRANEKLFF TGTGCCAGTAGTCGGTTGGGCAGGGCTAATGAAAAACTGTTTTTT - TRBJ1-4 TRBV19 -
CASSPRGGADNEKLFF TGCGCCAGCAGCCCCCGGGGTGGGGCGGATAATGAAAAACTGTTTTTT - TRBJ1-4 TRBV5-1 -
CASIQRDGEQFF TGTGCCAGCATTCAGAGGGACGGAGAGCAGTTCTTC - TRBJ2-1 TRBV6-5 -
CASRDGPGQGNQPQHF TGCGCCAGCAGAGATGGCCCGGGACAGGGTAATCAGCCCCAGCATTTT TRBD1 TRBJ1-5 TRBV10-2 -
CASSRAGASDTQYF TGTGCCAGCAGCCGAGCGGGGGCATCAGATACGCAGTATTTT TRBD2 TRBJ2-3 TRBV6-2/TRBV6-3 -
CASSLRTGGQRTGELFF TGTGCCAGCAGCCTGAGGACAGGGGGCCAGAGAACCGGGGAGCTGTTTTTT TRBD1 TRBJ2-2 TRBV5-6 -
CASTSGTSVADTQYF TGTGCCAGCACCTCGGGGACTAGCGTCGCAGATACGCAGTATTTT TRBD2 TRBJ2-3 TRBV11-3 -
CASSWSMRGYTF TGTGCCAGCAGTTGGAGCATGAGGGGCTACACCTTC - TRBJ1-2 TRBV12-3/TRBV12-4 -
CASSQGVQRENEQFF TGTGCCAGCAGCCAAGGGGTACAGCGGGAAAATGAGCAGTTCTTC TRBD2 TRBJ2-1 TRBV3-1/TRBV3-2 -
CATSRAGVLNTEAFF TGTGCCACCAGCAGGGCCGGGGTTCTGAACACTGAAGCTTTCTTT - TRBJ1-1 TRBV15 -
CAWSRQNTEAFF TGTGCCTGGAGCCGTCAGAACACTGAAGCTTTCTTT - TRBJ1-1 TRBV30 -
CASSLDGDYGYTF TGTGCCAGCAGCTTAGATGGAGACTATGGCTACACCTTC - TRBJ1-2 TRBV7-2 -
CASSVDLAGTGELFF TGTGCCAGCAGCGTAGATCTAGCGGGAACCGGGGAGCTGTTTTTT TRBD2 TRBJ2-2 TRBV9 -
CASSEAGTGGNTIYF TGTGCCAGCAGTGAAGCAGGGACAGGGGGAAACACCATATATTTT TRBD1 TRBJ1-3 TRBV6-1 once
CASTGGVRGYTF TGTGCCAGCACCGGAGGGGTGCGTGGCTACACCTTC - TRBJ1-2 TRBV6-5 -